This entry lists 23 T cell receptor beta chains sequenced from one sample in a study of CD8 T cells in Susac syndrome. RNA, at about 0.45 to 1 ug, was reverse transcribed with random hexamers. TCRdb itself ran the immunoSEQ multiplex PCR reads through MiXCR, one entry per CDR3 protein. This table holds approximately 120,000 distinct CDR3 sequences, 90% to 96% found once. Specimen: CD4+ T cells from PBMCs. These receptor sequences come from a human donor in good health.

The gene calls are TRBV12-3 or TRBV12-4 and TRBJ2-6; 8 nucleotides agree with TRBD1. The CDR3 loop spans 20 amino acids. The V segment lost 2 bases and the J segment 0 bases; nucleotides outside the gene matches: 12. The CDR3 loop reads CASSLQVRGLNPSGANVLTF. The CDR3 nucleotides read TGTGCCAGCAGTTTACAGGTCAGGGGGCTGAATCCCTCTGGGGCCAACGTCCTGACTTTC.

CDR3 nucleotide sequence: TGCAGCGGGGGACAGGGAGCTAATGAAAAACTGTTTTTT. Translated, it gives CSGGQGANEKLFF. This chain uses TRBV29-1 with TRBJ1-4; 9 bases line up with TRBD1. This CDR3 is built from 13 residues. Germline CDR1 reads SQVTM; CDR2 reads ANQGSEA. Unmatched junction bases numbered 3, after V lost 7 bases and J lost 3 bases.

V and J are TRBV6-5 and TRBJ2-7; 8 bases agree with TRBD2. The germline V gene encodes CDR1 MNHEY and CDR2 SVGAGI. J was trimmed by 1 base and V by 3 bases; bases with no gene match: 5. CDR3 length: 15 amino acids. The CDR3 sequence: CASSYLSGRSYEQYF. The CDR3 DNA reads TGTGCCAGCAGTTATCTCAGCGGGAGATCCTACGAGCAGTACTTC.

CDR3 DNA sequence: TGCAGCGTTGACGGGGACAGGGCCTATGGCTACACCTTC. This sequence encodes CSVDGDRAYGYTF. This chain connects TRBV29-1 to TRBJ1-2, with 9 bases aligning to TRBD1. Germline V lookup: CDR1 SQVTM, CDR2 ANQGSEA. The J segment lost 4 bases and the V segment lost 3 bases, leaving 3 bases of the junction unmatched. This CDR3 has 13 residues.

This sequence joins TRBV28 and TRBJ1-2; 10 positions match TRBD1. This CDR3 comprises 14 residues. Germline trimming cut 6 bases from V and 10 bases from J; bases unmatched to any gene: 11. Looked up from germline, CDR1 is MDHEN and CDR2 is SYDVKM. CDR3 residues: CASSPSDRGLSYTF. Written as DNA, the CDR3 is TGTGCCAGCAGCCCAAGCGACAGGGGGCTTTCCTACACCTTC.

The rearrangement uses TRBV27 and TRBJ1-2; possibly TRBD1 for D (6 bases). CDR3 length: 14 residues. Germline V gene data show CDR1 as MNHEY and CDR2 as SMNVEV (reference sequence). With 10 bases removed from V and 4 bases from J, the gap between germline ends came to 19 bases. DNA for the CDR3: TGTGCCACTTCAAAGTCAGGGGTTCCCTATGGCTACACCTTC. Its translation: CATSKSGVPYGYTF.

The CDR3 is CASTPEVPNTEAFF. In DNA, the CDR3 is TGCGCCAGCACCCCAGAGGTACCGAACACTGAAGCTTTCTTT. The V call is TRBV5-1, the J call TRBJ1-1; D is undetermined. Trimming left V 6 bases short and J 1 base short, with 13 bases between. The CDR3 spans 14 residues. CDR1 and CDR2 (germline): SGHRS, YFSETQ.

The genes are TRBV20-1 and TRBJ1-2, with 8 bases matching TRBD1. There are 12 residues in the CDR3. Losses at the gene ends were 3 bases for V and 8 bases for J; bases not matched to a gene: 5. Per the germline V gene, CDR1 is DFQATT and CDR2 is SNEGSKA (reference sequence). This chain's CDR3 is CSARPGGQGYTF. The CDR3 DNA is TGCAGTGCTAGGCCAGGGGGCCAGGGCTACACCTTC.

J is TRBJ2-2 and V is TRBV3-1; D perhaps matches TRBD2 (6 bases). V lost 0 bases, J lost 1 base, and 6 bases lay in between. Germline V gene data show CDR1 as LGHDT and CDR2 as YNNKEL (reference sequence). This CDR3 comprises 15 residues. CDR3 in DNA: TGTGCCAGCAGCCAAGAGGGACTGAACACCGGGGAGCTGTTTTTT. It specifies CASSQEGLNTGELFF.

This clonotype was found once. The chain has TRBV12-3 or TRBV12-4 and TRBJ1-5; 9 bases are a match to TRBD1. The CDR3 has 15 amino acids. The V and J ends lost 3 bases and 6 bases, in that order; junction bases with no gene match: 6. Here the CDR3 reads CASSFGDRAFQPQHF. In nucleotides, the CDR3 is TGTGCCAGCAGTTTTGGGGACAGGGCTTTTCAGCCCCAGCATTTT.

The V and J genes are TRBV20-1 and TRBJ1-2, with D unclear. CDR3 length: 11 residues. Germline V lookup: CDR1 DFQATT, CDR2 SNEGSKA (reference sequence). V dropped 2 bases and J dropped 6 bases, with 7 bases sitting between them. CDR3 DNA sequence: TGCAGTGCTAGAACTGGGAATGGCTACACCTTC. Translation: CSARTGNGYTF.

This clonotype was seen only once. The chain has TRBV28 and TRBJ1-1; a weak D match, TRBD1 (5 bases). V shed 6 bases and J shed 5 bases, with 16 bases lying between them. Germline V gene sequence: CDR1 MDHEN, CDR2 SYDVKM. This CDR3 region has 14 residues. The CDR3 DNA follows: TGTGCCAGCAGGCCCCCGGGGGGTCGGACTGAAGCTTTCTTT. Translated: CASRPPGGRTEAFF.

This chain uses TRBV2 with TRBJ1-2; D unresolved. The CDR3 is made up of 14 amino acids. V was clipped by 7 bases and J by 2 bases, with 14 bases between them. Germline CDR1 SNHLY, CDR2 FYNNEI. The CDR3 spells CASKRGGSNYGYTF. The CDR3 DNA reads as TGTGCCAGCAAAAGAGGTGGCAGCAACTATGGCTACACCTTC.

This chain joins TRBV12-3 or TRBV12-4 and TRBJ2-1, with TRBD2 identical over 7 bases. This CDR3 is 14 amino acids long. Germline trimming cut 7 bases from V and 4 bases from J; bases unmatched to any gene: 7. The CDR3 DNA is TGTGCCAGCATCGGTCCTAGCGGTTACAATGAGCAGTTCTTC. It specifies CASIGPSGYNEQFF.

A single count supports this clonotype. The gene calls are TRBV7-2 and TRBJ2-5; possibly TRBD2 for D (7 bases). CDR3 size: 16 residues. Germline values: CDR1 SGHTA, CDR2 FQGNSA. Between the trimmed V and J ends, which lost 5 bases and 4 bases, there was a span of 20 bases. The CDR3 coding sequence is TGTGCCAGCAGCCCAAGGCGTAGGGGAGGGGGAGAGACCCAGTACTTC. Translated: CASSPRRRGGGETQYF. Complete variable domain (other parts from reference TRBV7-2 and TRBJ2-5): GAGVSQSPSNKVTEKGKDVELRCDPISGHTALYWYRQSLGQGLEFLIYFQGNSAPDKSGLPSDRFSAERTGGSVSTLTIQRTQQEDSAVYLCASSPRRRGGGETQYFGPGTRLLVL.

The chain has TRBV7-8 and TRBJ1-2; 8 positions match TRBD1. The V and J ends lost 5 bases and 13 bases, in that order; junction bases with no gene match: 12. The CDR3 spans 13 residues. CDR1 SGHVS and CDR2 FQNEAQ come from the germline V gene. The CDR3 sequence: CASSRGTGGWGTF. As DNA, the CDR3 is TGTGCCAGCAGCAGAGGGACAGGCGGTTGGGGCACCTTC.

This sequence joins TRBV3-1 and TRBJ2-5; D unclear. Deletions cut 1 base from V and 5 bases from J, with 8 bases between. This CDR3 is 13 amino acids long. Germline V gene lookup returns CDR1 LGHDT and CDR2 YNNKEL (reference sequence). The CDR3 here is CASSQAQWETQYF. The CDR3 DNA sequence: TGTGCCAGCAGCCAAGCCCAGTGGGAGACCCAGTACTTC.

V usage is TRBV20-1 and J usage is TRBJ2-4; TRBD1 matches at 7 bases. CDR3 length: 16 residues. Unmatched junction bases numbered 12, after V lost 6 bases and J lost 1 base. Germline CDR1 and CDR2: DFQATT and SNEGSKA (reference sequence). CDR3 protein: CSANLHLQGAKNIQYF. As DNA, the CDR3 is TGCAGTGCCAACCTACACTTACAGGGGGCCAAAAACATTCAGTACTTC.

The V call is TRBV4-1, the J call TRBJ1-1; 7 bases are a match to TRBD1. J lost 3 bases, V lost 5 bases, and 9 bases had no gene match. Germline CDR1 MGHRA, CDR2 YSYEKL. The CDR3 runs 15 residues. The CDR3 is CASSKYDREDTEAFF. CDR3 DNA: TGCGCCAGCAGCAAGTACGACAGGGAGGACACTGAAGCTTTCTTT.

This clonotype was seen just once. CDR3 in DNA: TGTGCCAGCAGACCGGGACTAAATACAGATACGCAGTATTTT. Protein sequence: CASRPGLNTDTQYF. The chain recombines TRBV12-3 or TRBV12-4 with TRBJ2-3; 7 nucleotides line up with TRBD2. The CDR3 is 14 amino acids. Trimming removed 6 bases from V and 3 bases from J; junction bases left unmatched: 6.

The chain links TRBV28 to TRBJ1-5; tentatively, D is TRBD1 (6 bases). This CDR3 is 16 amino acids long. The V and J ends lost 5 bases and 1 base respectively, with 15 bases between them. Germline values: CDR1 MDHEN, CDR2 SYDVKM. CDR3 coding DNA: TGTGCCAGCAGTAACCAGGGGCGGACGAGCAATCAGCCCCAGCATTTT. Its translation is CASSNQGRTSNQPQHF.

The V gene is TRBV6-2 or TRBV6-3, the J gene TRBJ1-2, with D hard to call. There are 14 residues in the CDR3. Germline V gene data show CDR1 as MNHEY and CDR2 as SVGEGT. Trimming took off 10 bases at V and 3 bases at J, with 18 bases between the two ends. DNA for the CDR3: TGTGCCACCCTAGGGCCGATCCTCGACTATGGCTACACCTTC. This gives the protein CATLGPILDYGYTF.

CDR3 sequence reads: CASSQADRGGEQYF. CDR3 nucleotide sequence: TGTGCCAGCAGCCAGGCAGACAGGGGAGGCGAGCAGTACTTC. The V and J genes are TRBV4-2 and TRBJ2-7; 8 bases are a match to TRBD1. This CDR3 comprises 14 residues. Germline V gene sequence: CDR1 LGHNA, CDR2 YNFKEQ. Trimming removed 3 bases from V and 6 bases from J; junction bases left unmatched: 7.